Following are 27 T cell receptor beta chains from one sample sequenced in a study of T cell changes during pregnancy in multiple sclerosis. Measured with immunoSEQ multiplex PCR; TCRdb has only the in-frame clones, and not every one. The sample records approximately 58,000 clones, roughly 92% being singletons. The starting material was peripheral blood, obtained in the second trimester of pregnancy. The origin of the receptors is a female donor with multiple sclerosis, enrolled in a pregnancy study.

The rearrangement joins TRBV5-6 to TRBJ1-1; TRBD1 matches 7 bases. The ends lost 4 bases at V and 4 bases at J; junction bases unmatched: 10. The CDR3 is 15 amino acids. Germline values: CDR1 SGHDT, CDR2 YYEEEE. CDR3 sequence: CASSGPGQTPTEAFF. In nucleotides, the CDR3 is TGTGCCAGCAGCGGACCGGGACAGACACCCACTGAAGCTTTCTTT. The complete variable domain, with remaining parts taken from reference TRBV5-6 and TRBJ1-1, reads DAGVTQSPTHLIKTRGQQVTLRCSPKSGHDTVSWYQQALGQGPQFIFQYYEEEERQRGNFPDRFSGHQFPNYSSELNVNALLLGDSALYLCASSGPGQTPTEAFFGQGTRLTVV.

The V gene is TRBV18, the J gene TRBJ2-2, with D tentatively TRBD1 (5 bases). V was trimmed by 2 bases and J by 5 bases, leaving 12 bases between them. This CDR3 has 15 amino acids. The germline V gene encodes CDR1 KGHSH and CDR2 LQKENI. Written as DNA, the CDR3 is TGTGCCAGCTCACCATTAGGGGTTGGAACCGGGGAGCTGTTTTTT. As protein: CASSPLGVGTGELFF.

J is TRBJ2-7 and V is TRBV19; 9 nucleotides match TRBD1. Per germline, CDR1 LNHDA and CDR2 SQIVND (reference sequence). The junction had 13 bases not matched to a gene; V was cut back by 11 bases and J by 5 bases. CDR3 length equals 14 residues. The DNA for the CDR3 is TGTGCCTGCCGCGCCGGGACAGGGCACCACGAGCAGTACTTC. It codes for CACRAGTGHHEQYF.

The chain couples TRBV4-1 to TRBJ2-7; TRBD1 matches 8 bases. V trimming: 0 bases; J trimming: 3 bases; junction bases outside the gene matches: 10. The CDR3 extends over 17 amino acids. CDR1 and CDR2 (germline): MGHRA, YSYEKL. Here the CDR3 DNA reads TGCGCCAGCAGCCAAGATTATAGGACAGGGATTTTCTACGAGCAGTACTTC. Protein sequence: CASSQDYRTGIFYEQYF.

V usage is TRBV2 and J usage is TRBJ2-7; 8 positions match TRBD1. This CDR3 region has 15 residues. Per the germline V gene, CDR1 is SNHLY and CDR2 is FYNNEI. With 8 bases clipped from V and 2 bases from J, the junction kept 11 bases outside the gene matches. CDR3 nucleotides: TGTGCCAGCCTTGGACCAGGACAGGGCCCCTACGAGCAGTACTTC. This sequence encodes CASLGPGQGPYEQYF.

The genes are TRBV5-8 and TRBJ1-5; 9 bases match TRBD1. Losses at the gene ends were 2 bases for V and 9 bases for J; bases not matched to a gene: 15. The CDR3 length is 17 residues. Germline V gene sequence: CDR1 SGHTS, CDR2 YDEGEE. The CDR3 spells CASSLRSGTGRDRPQHF. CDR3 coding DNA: TGTGCCAGCAGCTTACGCTCCGGGACAGGGAGGGATCGGCCCCAGCATTTT.

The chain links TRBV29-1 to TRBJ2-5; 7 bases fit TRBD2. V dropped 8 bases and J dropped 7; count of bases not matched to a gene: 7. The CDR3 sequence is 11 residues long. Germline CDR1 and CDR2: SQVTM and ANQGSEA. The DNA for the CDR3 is TGCAGCTCCGTCTCGGGGGGGACCCAGTACTTC. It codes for CSSVSGGTQYF. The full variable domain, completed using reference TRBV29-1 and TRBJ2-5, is SAVISQKPSRDICQRGTSLTIQCQVDSQVTMMFWYRQQPGQSLTLIATANQGSEATYESGFVIDKFPISRPNLTFSTLTVSNMSPEDSSIYLCSSVSGGTQYFGPGTRLLVL.

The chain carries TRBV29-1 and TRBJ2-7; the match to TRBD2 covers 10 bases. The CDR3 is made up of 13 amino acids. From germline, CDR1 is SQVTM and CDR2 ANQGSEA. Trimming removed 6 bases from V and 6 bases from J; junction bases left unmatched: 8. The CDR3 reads CSVSSGRIGEQYF. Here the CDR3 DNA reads TGCAGCGTCTCTAGCGGGAGAATTGGCGAGCAGTACTTC.

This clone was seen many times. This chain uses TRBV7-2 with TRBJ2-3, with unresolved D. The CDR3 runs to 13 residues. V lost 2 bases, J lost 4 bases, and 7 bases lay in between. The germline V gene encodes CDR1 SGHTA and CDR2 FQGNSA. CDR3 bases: TGTGCCAGCAGCTTACGGAGATCAGATACGCAGTATTTT. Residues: CASSLRRSDTQYF.

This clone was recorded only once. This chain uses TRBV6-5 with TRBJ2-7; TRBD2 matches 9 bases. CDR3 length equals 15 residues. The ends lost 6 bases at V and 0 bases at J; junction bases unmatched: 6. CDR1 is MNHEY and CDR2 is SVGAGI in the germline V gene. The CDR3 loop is CASRASGTLSYEQYF. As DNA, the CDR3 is TGTGCCAGCAGGGCTAGCGGGACCCTCTCCTACGAGCAGTACTTC.

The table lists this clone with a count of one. The CDR3 DNA is TGTGCCAGCAGCCCTAATTGGTTAACGAATCAGCCCCAGCATTTT. The encoded protein is CASSPNWLTNQPQHF. The chain uses TRBV7-2 and TRBJ1-5; D not resolved. From germline, CDR1 is SGHTA and CDR2 FQGNSA. V lost 5 bases and J 4 bases, leaving 15 bases between the germline ends. The CDR3 covers 15 residues.

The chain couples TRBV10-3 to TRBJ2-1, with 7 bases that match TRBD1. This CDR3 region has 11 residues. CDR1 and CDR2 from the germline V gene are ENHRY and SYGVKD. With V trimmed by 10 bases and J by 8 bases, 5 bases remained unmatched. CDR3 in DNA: TGTGCCACCTTAACAGGGGATGAGCAGTTCTTC. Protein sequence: CATLTGDEQFF.

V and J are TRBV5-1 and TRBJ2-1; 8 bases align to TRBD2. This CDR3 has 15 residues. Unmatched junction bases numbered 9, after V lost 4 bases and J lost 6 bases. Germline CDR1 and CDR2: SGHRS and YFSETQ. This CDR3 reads CASSSGTSQTNEQFF. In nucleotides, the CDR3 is TGCGCCAGCAGCAGCGGGACTAGTCAAACCAATGAGCAGTTCTTC.

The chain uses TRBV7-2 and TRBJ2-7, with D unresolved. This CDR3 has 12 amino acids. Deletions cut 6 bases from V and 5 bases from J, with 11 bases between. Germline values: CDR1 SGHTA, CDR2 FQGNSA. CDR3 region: CASSPINDEQYF. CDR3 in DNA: TGTGCCAGCAGTCCTATTAACGACGAGCAGTACTTC.

Written as DNA, the CDR3 is TGTGCCAGCAGCTTGCGTACAGGGAGTAATTCACCCCTCCACTTT. This encodes CASSLRTGSNSPLHF. J is TRBJ1-6 and V is TRBV5-8; the D gene is possibly TRBD1 (6 bases). CDR1 and CDR2 (germline): SGHTS, YDEGEE. The CDR3 consists of 15 residues. Between the trimmed V and J ends, which lost 1 base and 6 bases, there was a span of 11 bases.

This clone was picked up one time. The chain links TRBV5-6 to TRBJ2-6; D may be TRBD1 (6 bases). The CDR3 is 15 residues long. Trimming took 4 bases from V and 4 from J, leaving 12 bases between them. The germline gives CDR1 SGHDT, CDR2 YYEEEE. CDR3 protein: CASSAPGAGANVLTF. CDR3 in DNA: TGTGCCAGCAGCGCCCCAGGGGCAGGGGCCAACGTCCTGACTTTC.

CDR3 amino acids: CASSTVQGLSNQPQHF. The CDR3 DNA is TGTGCCAGTAGTACAGTTCAGGGCCTTAGCAATCAGCCCCAGCATTTT. The V and J genes are TRBV19 and TRBJ1-5; possibly TRBD1 for D (5 bases). Germline V gives CDR1 LNHDA, CDR2 SQIVND (reference sequence). V lost 4 bases and J 0 bases, leaving 13 bases between the germline ends. The CDR3 covers 16 residues.

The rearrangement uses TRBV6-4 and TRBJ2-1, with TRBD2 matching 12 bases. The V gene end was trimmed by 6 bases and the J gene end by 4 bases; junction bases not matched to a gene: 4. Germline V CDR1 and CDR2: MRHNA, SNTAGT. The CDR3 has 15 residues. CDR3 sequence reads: CASSAGTSGYNEQFF. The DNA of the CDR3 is TGTGCCAGCAGCGCCGGGACTAGCGGGTACAATGAGCAGTTCTTC.

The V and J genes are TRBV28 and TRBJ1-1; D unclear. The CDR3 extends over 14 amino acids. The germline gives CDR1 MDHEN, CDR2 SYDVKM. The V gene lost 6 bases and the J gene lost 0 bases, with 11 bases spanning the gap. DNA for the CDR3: TGTGCCAGCAGCCGAGTGCCCTTGAACACTGAAGCTTTCTTT. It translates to CASSRVPLNTEAFF.

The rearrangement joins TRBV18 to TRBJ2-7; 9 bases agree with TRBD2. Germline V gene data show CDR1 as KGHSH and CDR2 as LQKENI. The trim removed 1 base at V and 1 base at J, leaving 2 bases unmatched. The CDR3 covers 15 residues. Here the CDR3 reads CASSPQREVSYEQYF. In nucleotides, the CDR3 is TGTGCCAGCTCACCACAGCGGGAGGTATCCTACGAGCAGTACTTC. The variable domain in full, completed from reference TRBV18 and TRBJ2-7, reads NAGVMQNPRHLVRRRGQEARLRCSPMKGHSHVYWYRQLPEEGLKFMVYLQKENIIDESGMPKERFSAEFPKEGPSILRIQQVVRGDSAAYFCASSPQREVSYEQYFGPGTRLTVT.

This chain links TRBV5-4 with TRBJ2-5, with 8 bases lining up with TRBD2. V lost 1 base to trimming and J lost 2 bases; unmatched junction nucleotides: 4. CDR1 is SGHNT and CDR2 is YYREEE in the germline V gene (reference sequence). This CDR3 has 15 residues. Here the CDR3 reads CASSLSSGFQETQYF. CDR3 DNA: TGTGCCAGCAGCTTGTCTAGCGGGTTTCAAGAGACCCAGTACTTC.

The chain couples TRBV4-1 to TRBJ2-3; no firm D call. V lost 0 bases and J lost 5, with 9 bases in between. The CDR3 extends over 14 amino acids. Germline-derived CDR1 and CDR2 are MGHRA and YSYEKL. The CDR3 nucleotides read TGCGCCAGCAGCCAAGATTACTATCAAGATACGCAGTATTTT. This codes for CASSQDYYQDTQYF.

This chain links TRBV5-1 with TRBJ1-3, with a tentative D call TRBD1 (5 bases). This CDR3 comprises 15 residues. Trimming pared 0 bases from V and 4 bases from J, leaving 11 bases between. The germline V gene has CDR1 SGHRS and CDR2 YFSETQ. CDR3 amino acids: CASSLESGKGNTIYF. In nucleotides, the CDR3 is TGCGCCAGCAGCTTGGAGTCAGGGAAAGGAAACACCATATATTTT.

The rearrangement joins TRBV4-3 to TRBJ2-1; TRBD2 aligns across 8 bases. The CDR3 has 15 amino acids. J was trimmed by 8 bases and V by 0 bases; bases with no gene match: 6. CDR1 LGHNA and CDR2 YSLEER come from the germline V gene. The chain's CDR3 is CASSQDPGGPYEQFF. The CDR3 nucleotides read TGCGCCAGCAGCCAAGATCCGGGAGGGCCATATGAGCAGTTCTTC.

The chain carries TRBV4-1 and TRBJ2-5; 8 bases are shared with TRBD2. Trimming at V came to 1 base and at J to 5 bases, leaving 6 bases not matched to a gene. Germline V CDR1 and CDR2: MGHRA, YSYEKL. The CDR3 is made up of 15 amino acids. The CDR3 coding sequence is TGCGCCAGCAGCCAAGGGAAGGGACTAGTGGAGACCCAGTACTTC. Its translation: CASSQGKGLVETQYF.

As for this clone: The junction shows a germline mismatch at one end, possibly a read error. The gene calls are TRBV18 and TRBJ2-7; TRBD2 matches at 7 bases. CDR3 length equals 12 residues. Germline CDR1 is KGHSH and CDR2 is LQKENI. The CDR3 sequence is CASSPAPREAYF. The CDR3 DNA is TGTGCCAGCTCACCAGCCCCTCGGGAGGCTTATTTC.

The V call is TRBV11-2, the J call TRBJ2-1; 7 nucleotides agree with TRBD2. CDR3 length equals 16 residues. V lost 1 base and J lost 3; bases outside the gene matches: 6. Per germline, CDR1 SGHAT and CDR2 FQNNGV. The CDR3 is CASSLGGTILYNEQFF. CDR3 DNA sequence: TGTGCCAGCAGCTTAGGGGGGACTATACTCTACAATGAGCAGTTCTTC.